Listed below are T cell receptor beta chains from one sample, sequenced in a study of T cell repertoires in cytomegalovirus infection. Which antigens these TCRs recognize remains unknown. TCRdb reprocessed the reads via MiXCR and lists one record per CDR3 protein. The table has around 570,000 distinct CDR3 sequences, roughly 43% seen once; the top ten hold more than 40%. Specimen: cultured PBMCs, collected from culture after CMV antigen stimulation. These receptor sequences come from a human donor in good health (CMV status not recorded). Some clones in this sample may be carry-over from other donors' samples. The CDR3 runs from the conserved cysteine through the conserved F or W. The D gene is left open where the match is weak. A row's size may be missing; if present it is once, few, many or a size class.

clone_size j_call d_call v_call cdr3_aa cdr3_nt
. TRBJ2-7 . TRBV20-1 CSAGQEGRTEQYF TGCAGTGCTGGCCAGGAAGGACGAACGGAGCAGTACTTC
. TRBJ1-2 . TRBV15 CATSRDRGSPHTF TGTGCCACCAGCAGAGATCGAGGTTCCCCTCACACCTTC
. TRBJ1-2 . TRBV7-6 CASSLGSGLEGYTF TGTGCCAGCAGCTTAGGCTCAGGGCTTGAAGGCTACACCTTC
. TRBJ2-3 TRBD2 TRBV11-2 CASNHLVWREGLKIDTQYF TGTGCCAGCAACCACCTCGTGTGGCGGGAGGGCCTTAAAATAGATACGCAGTATTTT
few TRBJ1-3 . TRBV20-1 CSAGFPSGNTIYF TGCAGTGCGGGGTTCCCCTCTGGAAACACCATATATTTT
. TRBJ2-3 . TRBV12-3/TRBV12-4 CASSWGVTDTQYF TGTGCCAGCAGTTGGGGCGTCACAGATACGCAGTATTTT
. TRBJ2-4 . TRBV23-1 CASSQGWVREGAKNIQYF TGCGCCAGCAGTCAAGGGTGGGTGAGGGAAGGTGCCAAAAACATTCAGTACTTC
. TRBJ2-4 . TRBV6-6 CASSYRGLAKNIQYF TGTGCCAGCAGTTATCGAGGGCTAGCCAAAAACATTCAGTACTTC
. TRBJ1-1 . TRBV7-8 CAQVRGDTEAFF TGTGCCCAGGTCAGAGGGGACACTGAAGCTTTCTTT
. TRBJ1-1 . TRBV7-2 CASSLAAGVGTEAFF TGTGCCAGCAGCTTAGCCGCAGGGGTAGGGACTGAAGCTTTCTTT
. TRBJ2-1 TRBD1 TRBV7-2 CASSPSLRDRGNHNEQFF TGTGCCAGCAGCCCCTCCCTCCGGGACAGGGGGAATCACAATGAGCAGTTCTTC
few TRBJ1-5 . TRBV7-2 CASSKLQGPYQPQHF TGTGCCAGCAGTAAACTACAGGGACCCTATCAGCCCCAGCATTTT
. TRBJ2-7 . TRBV7-8 CASSSTLGIPGPHEQYF TGTGCCAGCAGTTCCACCCTCGGCATCCCCGGGCCCCACGAGCAGTACTTC